This TCR beta chain was captured by sequencing in a study of blood T cells in healthy people across ages. Findings and caveats of the study: Higher diversity, along with more naive CD4+ cells, distinguished long-lived donors from aged donors.

CDR3 length: 13 amino acids. Trimming pared 4 bases from V and 7 bases from J, leaving 11 bases between. CDR1 SNHLY and CDR2 FYNNEI come from the germline V gene. Isolated per sample were at least 7 million PBMCs. Total RNA was extracted at no less than 6 micrograms per sample. A second PCR of 7 to 11 cycles used a sample-barcoded 5' primer and a J-beta primer mix. TCRdb re-called the 5' RACE reads through MiXCR, storing one row per CDR3 protein. The sample shows more than 800,000 distinct CDR3 sequences, 29% of them seen only once. There are many counts of this clonotype. The antigen is not known. The chain employs TRBV2 and TRBJ2-1, with a tentative D call TRBD2 (6 bases). The source material was blood. This TCR was recovered from a woman of 80 years or more in good health. The CDR3 is CASSGRAENEQFF. DNA for the CDR3: TGTGCCAGCAGTGGGAGGGCCGAGAATGAGCAGTTCTTC.